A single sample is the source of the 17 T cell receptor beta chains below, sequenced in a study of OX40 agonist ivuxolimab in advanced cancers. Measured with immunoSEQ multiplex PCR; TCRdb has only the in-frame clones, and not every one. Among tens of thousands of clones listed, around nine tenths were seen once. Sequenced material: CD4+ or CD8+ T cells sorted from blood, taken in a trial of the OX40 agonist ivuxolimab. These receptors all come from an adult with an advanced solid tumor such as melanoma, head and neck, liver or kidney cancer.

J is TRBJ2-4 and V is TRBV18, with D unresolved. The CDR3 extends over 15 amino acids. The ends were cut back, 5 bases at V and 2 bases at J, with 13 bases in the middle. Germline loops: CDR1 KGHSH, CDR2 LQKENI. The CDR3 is CASSTGSWTKNIQYF. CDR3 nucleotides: TGTGCCAGCTCAACTGGAAGTTGGACCAAAAACATTCAGTACTTC.

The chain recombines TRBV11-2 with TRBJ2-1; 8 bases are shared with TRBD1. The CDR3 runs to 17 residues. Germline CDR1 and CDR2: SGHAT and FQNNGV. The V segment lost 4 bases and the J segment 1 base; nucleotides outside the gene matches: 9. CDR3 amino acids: CASSSVDRGGSYNEQFF. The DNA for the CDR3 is TGTGCCAGCAGCTCAGTAGACAGGGGCGGGTCCTACAATGAGCAGTTCTTC.

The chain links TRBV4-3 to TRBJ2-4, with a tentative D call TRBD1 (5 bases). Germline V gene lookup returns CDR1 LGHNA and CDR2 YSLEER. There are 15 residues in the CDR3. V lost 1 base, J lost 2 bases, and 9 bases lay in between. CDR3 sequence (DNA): TGCGCCAGCAGCCAAGGGGGCTCCCCCAAAAACATTCAGTACTTC. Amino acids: CASSQGGSPKNIQYF.

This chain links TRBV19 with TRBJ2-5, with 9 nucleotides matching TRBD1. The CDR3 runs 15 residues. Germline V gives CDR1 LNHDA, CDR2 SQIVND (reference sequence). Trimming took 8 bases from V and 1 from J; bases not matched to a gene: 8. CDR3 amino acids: CASSDRGSFQETQYF. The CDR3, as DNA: TGTGCCAGTTCTGACAGGGGGTCTTTCCAAGAGACCCAGTACTTC. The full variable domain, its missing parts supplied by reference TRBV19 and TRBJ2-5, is DGGITQSPKYLFRKEGQNVTLSCEQNLNHDAMYWYRQDPGQGLRLIYYSQIVNDFQKGDIAEGYSVSREKKESFPLTVTSAQKNPTAFYLCASSDRGSFQETQYFGPGTRLLVL.

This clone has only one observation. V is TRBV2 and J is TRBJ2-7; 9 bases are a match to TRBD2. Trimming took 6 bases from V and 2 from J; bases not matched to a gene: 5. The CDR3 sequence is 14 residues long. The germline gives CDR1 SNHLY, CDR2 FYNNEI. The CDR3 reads CASRERGVAYEQYF. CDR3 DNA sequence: TGTGCCAGCAGAGAGCGGGGGGTAGCCTACGAGCAGTACTTC.

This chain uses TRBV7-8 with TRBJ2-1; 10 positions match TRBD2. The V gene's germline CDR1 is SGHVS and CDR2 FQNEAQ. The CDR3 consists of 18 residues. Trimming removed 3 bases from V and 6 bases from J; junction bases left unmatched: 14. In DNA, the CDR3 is TGTGCCAGCAGCTTGAGCGGGGTAGCGGGGGGTGGTACCAATGAGCAGTTCTTC. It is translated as CASSLSGVAGGGTNEQFF.

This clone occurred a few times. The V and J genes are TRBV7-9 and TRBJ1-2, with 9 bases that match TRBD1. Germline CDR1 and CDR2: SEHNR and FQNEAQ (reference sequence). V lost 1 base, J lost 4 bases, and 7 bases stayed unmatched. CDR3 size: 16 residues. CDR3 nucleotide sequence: TGTGCCAGCAGCTTAGAAGGGACAGGGACGACCTATGGCTACACCTTC. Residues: CASSLEGTGTTYGYTF.

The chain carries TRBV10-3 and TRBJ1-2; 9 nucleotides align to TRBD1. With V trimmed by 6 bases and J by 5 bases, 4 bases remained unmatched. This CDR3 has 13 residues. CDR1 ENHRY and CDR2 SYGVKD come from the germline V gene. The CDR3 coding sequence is TGTGCCATCAGCAGGGACAGGGAATATGGCTACACCTTC. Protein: CAISRDREYGYTF.

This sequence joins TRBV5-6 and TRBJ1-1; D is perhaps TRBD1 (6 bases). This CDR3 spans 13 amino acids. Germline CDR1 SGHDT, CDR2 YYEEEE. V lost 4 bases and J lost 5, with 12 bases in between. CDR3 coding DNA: TGTGCCAGCAGCCCAGGGGCGCGAACTGAAGCTTTCTTT. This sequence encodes CASSPGARTEAFF. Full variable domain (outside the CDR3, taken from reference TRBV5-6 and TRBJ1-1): DAGVTQSPTHLIKTRGQQVTLRCSPKSGHDTVSWYQQALGQGPQFIFQYYEEEERQRGNFPDRFSGHQFPNYSSELNVNALLLGDSALYLCASSPGARTEAFFGQGTRLTVV.

CDR3 nucleotides: TGTGCCAGCACGACGGCTCTCACCGGGGAGCTGTTTTTT. It specifies CASTTALTGELFF. The rearrangement joins TRBV2 to TRBJ2-2; no reliable D call. The V gene lost 7 bases and the J gene lost 4 bases, with 10 bases spanning the gap. Germline CDR1 SNHLY, CDR2 FYNNEI. This CDR3 comprises 13 residues.

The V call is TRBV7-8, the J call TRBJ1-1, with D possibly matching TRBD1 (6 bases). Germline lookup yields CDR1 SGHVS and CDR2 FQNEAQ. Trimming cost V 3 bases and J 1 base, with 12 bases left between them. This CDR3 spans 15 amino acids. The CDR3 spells CASSLRGTQNTEAFF. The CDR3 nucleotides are TGTGCCAGCAGCTTGAGGGGGACACAGAACACTGAAGCTTTCTTT.

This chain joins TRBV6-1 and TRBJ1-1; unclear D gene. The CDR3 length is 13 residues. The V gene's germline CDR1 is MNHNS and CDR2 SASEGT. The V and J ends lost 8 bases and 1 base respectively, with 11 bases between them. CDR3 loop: CASYIKPNTEAFF. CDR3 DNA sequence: TGTGCCAGCTATATAAAACCGAACACTGAAGCTTTCTTT.

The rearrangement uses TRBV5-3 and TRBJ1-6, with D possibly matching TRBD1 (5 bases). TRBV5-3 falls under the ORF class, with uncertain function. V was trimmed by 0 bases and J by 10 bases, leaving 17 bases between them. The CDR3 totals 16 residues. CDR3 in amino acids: CARSLAEGSKRSPLHF. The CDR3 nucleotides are TGTGCCAGAAGCTTGGCGGAGGGGTCGAAAAGGTCACCCCTCCACTTT.

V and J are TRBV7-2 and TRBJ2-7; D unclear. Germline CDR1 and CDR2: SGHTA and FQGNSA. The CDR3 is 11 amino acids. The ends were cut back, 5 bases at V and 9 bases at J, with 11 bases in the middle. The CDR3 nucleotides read TGTGCCAGCAGCCCCTCCTGGGTGCAGTACTTC. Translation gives CASSPSWVQYF.

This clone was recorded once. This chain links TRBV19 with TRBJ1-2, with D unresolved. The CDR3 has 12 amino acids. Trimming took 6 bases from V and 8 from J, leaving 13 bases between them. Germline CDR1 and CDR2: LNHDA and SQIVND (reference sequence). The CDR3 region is CASSLWLGGYTF. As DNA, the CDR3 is TGTGCCAGTAGCCTATGGCTTGGGGGCTACACCTTC.

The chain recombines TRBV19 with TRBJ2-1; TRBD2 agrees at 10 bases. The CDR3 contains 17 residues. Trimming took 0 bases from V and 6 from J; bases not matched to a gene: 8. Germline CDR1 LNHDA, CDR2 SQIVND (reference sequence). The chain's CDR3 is CASSIDSLAGARNEQFF. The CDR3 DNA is TGTGCCAGTAGTATAGATAGTCTAGCGGGGGCTCGCAATGAGCAGTTCTTC.

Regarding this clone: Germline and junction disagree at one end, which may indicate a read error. In nucleotides, the CDR3 is TGTGCCAGCAGCCAAGATCATCGTGTTAGAGAGATTCATTTT. Translation: CASSQDHRVREIHF. V gene TRBV14 combines with J gene TRBJ2-2, with no clear D. CDR3 length: 14 amino acids. In germline, CDR1 is SGHDN, CDR2 FVKESK.